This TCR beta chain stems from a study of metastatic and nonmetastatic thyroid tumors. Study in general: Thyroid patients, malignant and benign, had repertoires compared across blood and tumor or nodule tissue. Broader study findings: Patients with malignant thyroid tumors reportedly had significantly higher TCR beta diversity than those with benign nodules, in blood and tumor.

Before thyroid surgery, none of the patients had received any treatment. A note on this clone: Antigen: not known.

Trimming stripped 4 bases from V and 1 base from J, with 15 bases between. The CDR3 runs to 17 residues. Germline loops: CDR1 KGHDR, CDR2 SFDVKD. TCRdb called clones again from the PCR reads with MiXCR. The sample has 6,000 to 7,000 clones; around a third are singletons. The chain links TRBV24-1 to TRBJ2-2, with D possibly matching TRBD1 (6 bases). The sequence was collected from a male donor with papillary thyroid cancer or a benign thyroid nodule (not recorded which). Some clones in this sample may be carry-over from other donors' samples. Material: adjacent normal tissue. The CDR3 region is CATSEHPGTRNTGELFF. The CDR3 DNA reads TGTGCCACCAGTGAACATCCAGGGACAAGGAACACCGGGGAGCTGTTTTTT.